One and the same sample provided the 16 T cell receptor beta chains below, sequenced in a study of beta chain features in type 1 diabetes. The investigators reverse transcribed all of the isolated RNA, so they sequenced expressed TCRB transcripts. The method was immunoSEQ multiplex PCR; TCRdb's version includes in-frame clones alone and lacks a portion of them. The repertoire holds about 150,000 clones, with 11% as singletons. Sequencing input: central memory CD4+ T cells from blood. The receptors originated from a man aged 18 to 35 in good health.

The chain carries TRBV16 and TRBJ1-1, with D possibly matching TRBD1 (5 bases). The V gene's germline CDR1 is KGHSY and CDR2 FQNENV. V lost 2 bases to trimming and J lost 2 bases, with 18 bases between them. The CDR3 sequence is 17 residues long. DNA for the CDR3: TGTGCCAGCAGCCAAGATGGGAGGGGTCGCCTCAACACTGAAGCTTTCTTT. This sequence encodes CASSQDGRGRLNTEAFF.

This clone was detected only once. This chain links TRBV7-9 with TRBJ1-6, with 9 positions matching TRBD1. With 1 base clipped from V and 11 bases from J, the junction kept 3 bases outside the gene matches. The CDR3 totals 14 residues. Germline lookup yields CDR1 SEHNR and CDR2 FQNEAQ (reference sequence). The CDR3 sequence is CASSLGTGVPPLHF. CDR3 DNA: TGTGCCAGCAGCTTAGGGACAGGGGTTCCACCCCTCCACTTT.

There are a few counts of this clone. The gene calls are TRBV7-2 and TRBJ2-4; TRBD2 agrees at 9 bases. The V and J ends lost 1 base and 7 bases, in that order; junction bases with no gene match: 2. Germline V gene sequence: CDR1 SGHTA, CDR2 FQGNSA. The CDR3 extends over 14 amino acids. The CDR3, as DNA: TGTGCCAGCAGCTTAGGACTAGCGGTGAACATTCAGTACTTC. Its translation: CASSLGLAVNIQYF.

This clone was observed many times. Distinct nucleotide sequences in the sample also encode this CDR3. The chain links TRBV14 to TRBJ1-1; D unclear. The V gene lost 4 bases and the J gene lost 1 base, with 7 bases spanning the gap. Germline-derived CDR1 and CDR2 are SGHDN and FVKESK. This CDR3 has 13 residues. The CDR3 DNA sequence: TGTGCCAGCAGCCGGCAGGAGAACACTGAAGCTTTCTTT. Its protein product is CASSRQENTEAFF.

This clone was observed a few times. This rearrangement joins TRBV5-1 to TRBJ2-7; D unresolved. The CDR3 is 13 amino acids. Germline CDR1 and CDR2: SGHRS and YFSETQ. Trimming shortened V by 0 bases and J by 3 bases, and 7 bases separated the two germline ends. In DNA form, the CDR3 reads TGCGCCAGCAGCTTGGACGGGTACTACGAGCAGTACTTC. Amino acid sequence: CASSLDGYYEQYF.

There are a few counts of this clone. This chain links TRBV29-1 with TRBJ2-1, with 10 bases fitting TRBD2. Germline CDR1 SQVTM, CDR2 ANQGSEA. V lost 8 bases and J lost 0; bases outside the gene matches: 10. This CDR3 region has 16 residues. The CDR3 protein is CSSRTSGGSSYNEQFF. The CDR3 DNA follows: TGCAGCTCGCGGACTAGCGGTGGTTCCTCCTACAATGAGCAGTTCTTC.

The rearrangement links TRBV18 to TRBJ2-6, with D unresolved. V was pared by 2 bases and J by 1 base, with 12 bases between. Germline lookup yields CDR1 KGHSH and CDR2 LQKENI. The CDR3 sequence is 17 residues long. CDR3 sequence (DNA): TGTGCCAGCTCACCAATGGGTTCTCAGTCTGGGGCCAACGTCCTGACTTTC. The encoded protein is CASSPMGSQSGANVLTF. Full variable domain (remainder filled in from reference TRBV18 and TRBJ2-6): NAGVMQNPRHLVRRRGQEARLRCSPMKGHSHVYWYRQLPEEGLKFMVYLQKENIIDESGMPKERFSAEFPKEGPSILRIQQVVRGDSAAYFCASSPMGSQSGANVLTFGAGSRLTVL.

This clone has a handful of counts. The chain combines TRBV5-1 with TRBJ2-7; D is uncertain. Germline V gene sequence: CDR1 SGHRS, CDR2 YFSETQ. This CDR3 is 14 amino acids long. Trimming left V 0 bases short and J 0 bases short, with 7 bases between. CDR3 DNA sequence: TGCGCCAGCAGCTTGGTGGCGTACTCCTACGAGCAGTACTTC. Translating gives CASSLVAYSYEQYF.

This clone was detected ten times or more. The V gene is TRBV28, the J gene TRBJ2-3, with a possible D match to TRBD1 (6 bases). Trimming shortened V by 6 bases and J by 6 bases, and 16 bases separated the two germline ends. This CDR3 is 14 amino acids long. In germline, CDR1 is MDHEN, CDR2 SYDVKM. The CDR3 is CASRTTGLADTQYF. The CDR3 region has the DNA TGTGCCAGCAGAACAACAGGGTTGGCGGATACGCAGTATTTT.

The CDR3 sequence: CASSVARAYNEQFF. Here the CDR3 DNA reads TGTGCCAGCAGTGTGGCCCGGGCCTACAATGAGCAGTTCTTC. The chain employs TRBV25-1 and TRBJ2-1; unclear D gene. The CDR3 extends over 14 amino acids. Germline CDR1 MGHDK, CDR2 SYGVNS. V lost 4 bases, J lost 2 bases, and 9 bases lay in between.

At least ten counts were recorded for this clone. The chain combines TRBV29-1 with TRBJ2-5; weak D call: TRBD1 (6 bases). This CDR3 region has 12 residues. V lost 7 bases and J lost 5, with 14 bases in between. Germline lookup yields CDR1 SQVTM and CDR2 ANQGSEA. The DNA of the CDR3 is TGCAGCGCCCACTCAGGGGTGGAGACCCAGTACTTC. Its translation: CSAHSGVETQYF. The full variable domain, its missing parts supplied by reference TRBV29-1 and TRBJ2-5, is SAVISQKPSRDICQRGTSLTIQCQVDSQVTMMFWYRQQPGQSLTLIATANQGSEATYESGFVIDKFPISRPNLTFSTLTVSNMSPEDSSIYLCSAHSGVETQYFGPGTRLLVL.

This clone showed up just a few times. V gene TRBV7-8 combines with J gene TRBJ2-5; 9 bases are shared with TRBD1. With 4 bases clipped from V and 5 bases from J, the junction kept 8 bases outside the gene matches. There are 15 residues in the CDR3. In germline, CDR1 is SGHVS, CDR2 FQNEAQ. Written as DNA, the CDR3 is TGTGCCAGCAGCTCACAGGGGGCGCGCTGGGAGACCCAGTACTTC. It is translated as CASSSQGARWETQYF.

The chain is built from TRBV5-6 and TRBJ2-3; D call uncertain. Germline V gene lookup returns CDR1 SGHDT and CDR2 YYEEEE. The CDR3 length is 12 residues. Trimming left V 0 bases short and J 11 bases short, with 10 bases between. The CDR3 is CASSLADRMQYF. As DNA, the CDR3 is TGTGCCAGCAGCTTGGCGGACCGGATGCAGTATTTT.

The chain joins TRBV1 to TRBJ2-2; the table calls TRBD2, which could not be checked here. TRBV1 is a listed pseudogene. This CDR3 is 16 amino acids long. DNA of the CDR3: TGCACCAGCAGCCAACCAAGCGGGGAGGACACCGGGGAGCTGTTTTTT. This gives the protein CTSSQPSGEDTGELFF.

V and J are TRBV6-6 and TRBJ1-2; a weak D match, TRBD1 (5 bases). The V and J ends lost 2 bases and 6 bases respectively, with 10 bases between them. Germline V lookup: CDR1 MNHNY, CDR2 SVGAGI (reference sequence). The CDR3 totals 13 residues. The CDR3: CASSYDRRNGYTF. As DNA, the CDR3 is TGTGCCAGCAGTTACGACAGAAGAAATGGCTACACCTTC.

The rearrangement links TRBV4-3 to TRBJ1-1; no clear D. V was shortened by 4 bases and J by 5 bases, with 11 bases between the two germline ends. Germline values: CDR1 LGHNA, CDR2 YSLEER. The CDR3 spans 13 residues. This CDR3 reads CASSPEGRTEAFF. Here the CDR3 DNA reads TGCGCCAGCAGCCCCGAGGGTAGGACTGAAGCTTTCTTT.